This T cell receptor beta chain was found in a study of blood T cell repertoires in COVID-19. Study in general: COVID-19 samples, acute and convalescent, were from the United States, Italy and Spain. Nucleic acid was either cDNA or gDNA, and it came from T cells, B-cell-depleted T cells, or PBMCs.

Germline V lookup: CDR1 SQVTM, CDR2 ANQGSEA. The CDR3 spans 14 residues. Unmatched junction bases numbered 7, after V lost 4 bases and J lost 2 bases. Authors' methods: Amplifying reference gene primers gave estimates of nucleated cell counts. The data were produced by immunoSEQ multiplex PCR, yet TCRdb's version contains in-frame clones alone and is incomplete. V and J calls and clone size are those listed in that table; D and trimming were worked out from the DNA. The sample contains 5,800 or so clones, 70% to 75% of which appear only once. This sequence was found in a man aged 55-75 years with acute or convalescent COVID-19. V gene TRBV29-1 combines with J gene TRBJ1-1, with 7 bases lining up with TRBD1. Sample: peripheral blood. The CDR3 nucleotides read TGCAGCGTTGTTGTCGGGACAGCAAACACTGAAGCTTTCTTT. Encoded protein: CSVVVGTANTEAFF.